Here is one TCR beta chain with its context. Antigen unknown. With the ViraFEST assay, the study expanded antigen-specific CD4+ T cells using viral peptide pools, then sequenced them. Investigators separated out CD4+ T cells once around eleven days of culture had passed. Participants got two doses of BNT162b2 or mRNA-1273 vaccine. Days 3 and 7 were when half the medium was replaced with IL-2 medium. These data originate in a study of vaccination effects on CD4 cells after COVID-19. General study points: Marked clonal contraction was seen in infection- and vaccine-induced clones late after vaccination.

This table comes from immunoSEQ multiplex PCR, and its TCRdb copy is limited to in-frame clones, with some not included. The repertoire includes more than 20,000 clones, less than 75% of them detected once, and 6.5% to 10% sits in the top ten. V lost 3 bases and J lost 6, with 15 bases in between. CDR3 length equals 14 residues. The germline V gene encodes CDR1 SQVTM and CDR2 ANQGSEA. V gene TRBV29-1 combines with J gene TRBJ2-1; D perhaps matches TRBD1 (6 bases). Sequences were derived from CD4+ T cells from PBMCs cultured with SARS-CoV-2 spike peptides, sampled after COVID-19 vaccination. This sequence was found in a human donor who received a COVID-19 vaccine. CDR3 region: CSVDGGVWLNEQFF. Here the CDR3 DNA reads TGCAGCGTTGATGGGGGCGTGTGGCTCAATGAGCAGTTCTTC.